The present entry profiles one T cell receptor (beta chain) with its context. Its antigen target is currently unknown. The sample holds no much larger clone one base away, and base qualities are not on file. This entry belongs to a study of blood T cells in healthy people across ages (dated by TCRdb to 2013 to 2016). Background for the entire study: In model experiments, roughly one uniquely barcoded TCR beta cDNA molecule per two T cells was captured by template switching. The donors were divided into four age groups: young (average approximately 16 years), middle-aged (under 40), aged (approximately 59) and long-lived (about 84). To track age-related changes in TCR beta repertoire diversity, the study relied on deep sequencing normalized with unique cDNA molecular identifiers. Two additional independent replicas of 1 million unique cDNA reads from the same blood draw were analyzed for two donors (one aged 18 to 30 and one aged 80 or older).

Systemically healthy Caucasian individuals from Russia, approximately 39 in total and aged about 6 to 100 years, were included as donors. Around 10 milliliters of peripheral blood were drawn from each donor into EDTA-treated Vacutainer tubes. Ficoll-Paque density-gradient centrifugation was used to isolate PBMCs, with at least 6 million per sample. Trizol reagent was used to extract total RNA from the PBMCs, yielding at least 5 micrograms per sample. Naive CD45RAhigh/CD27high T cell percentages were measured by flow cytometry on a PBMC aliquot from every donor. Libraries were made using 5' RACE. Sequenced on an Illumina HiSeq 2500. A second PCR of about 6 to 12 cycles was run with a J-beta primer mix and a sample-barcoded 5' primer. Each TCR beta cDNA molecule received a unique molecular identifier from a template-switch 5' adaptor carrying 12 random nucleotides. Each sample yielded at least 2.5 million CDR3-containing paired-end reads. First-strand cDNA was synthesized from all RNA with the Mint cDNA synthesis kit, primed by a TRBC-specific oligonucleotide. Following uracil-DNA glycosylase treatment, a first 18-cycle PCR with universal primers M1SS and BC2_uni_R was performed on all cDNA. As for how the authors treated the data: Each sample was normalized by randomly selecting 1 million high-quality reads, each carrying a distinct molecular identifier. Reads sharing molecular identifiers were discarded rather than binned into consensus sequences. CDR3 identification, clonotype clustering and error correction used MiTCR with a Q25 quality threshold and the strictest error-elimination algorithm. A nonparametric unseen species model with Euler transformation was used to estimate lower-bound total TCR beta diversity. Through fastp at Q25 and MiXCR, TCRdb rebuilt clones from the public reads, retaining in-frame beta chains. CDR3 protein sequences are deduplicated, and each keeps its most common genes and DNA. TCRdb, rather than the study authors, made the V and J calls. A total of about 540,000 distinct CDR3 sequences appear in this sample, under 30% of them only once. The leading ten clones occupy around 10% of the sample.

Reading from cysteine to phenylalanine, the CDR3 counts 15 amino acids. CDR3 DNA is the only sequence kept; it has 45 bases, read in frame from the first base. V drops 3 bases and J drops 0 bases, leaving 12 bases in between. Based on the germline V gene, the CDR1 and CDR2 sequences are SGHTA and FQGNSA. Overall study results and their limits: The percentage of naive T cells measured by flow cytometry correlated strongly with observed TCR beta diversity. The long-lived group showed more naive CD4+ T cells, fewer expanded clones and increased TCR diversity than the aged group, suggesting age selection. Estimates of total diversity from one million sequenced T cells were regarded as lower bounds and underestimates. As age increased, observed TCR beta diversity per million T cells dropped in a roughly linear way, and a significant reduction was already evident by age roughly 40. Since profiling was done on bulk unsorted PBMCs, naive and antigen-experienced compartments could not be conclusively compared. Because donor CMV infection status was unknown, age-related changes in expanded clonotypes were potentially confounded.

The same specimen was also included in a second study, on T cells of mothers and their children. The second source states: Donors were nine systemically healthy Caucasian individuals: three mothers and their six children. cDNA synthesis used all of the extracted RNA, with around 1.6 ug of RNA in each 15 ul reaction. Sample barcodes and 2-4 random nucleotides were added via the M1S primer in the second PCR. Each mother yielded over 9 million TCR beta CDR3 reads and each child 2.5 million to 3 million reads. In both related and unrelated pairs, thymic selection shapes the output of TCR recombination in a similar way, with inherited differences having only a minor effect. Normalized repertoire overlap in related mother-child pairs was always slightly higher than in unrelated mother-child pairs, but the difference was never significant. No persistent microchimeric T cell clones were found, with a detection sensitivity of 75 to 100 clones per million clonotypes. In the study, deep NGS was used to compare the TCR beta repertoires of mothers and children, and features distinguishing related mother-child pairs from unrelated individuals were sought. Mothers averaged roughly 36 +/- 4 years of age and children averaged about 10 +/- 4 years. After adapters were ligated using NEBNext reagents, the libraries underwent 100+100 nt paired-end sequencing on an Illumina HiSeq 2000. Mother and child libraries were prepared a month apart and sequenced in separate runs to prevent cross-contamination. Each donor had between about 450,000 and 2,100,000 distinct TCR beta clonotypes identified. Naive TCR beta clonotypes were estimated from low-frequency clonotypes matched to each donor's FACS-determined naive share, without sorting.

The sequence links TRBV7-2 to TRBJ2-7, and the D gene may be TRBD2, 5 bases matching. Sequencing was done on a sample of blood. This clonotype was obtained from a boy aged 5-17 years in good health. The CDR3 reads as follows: CASSLERASSYEQYF. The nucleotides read TGTGCCAGCAGCTTGGAGAGGGCCAGCTCCTACGAGCAGTACTTC. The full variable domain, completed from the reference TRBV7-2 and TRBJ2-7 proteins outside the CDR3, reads GAGVSQSPSNKVTEKGKDVELRCDPISGHTALYWYRQSLGQGLEFLIYFQGNSAPDKSGLPSDRFSAERTGGSVSTLTIQRTQQEDSAVYLCASSLERASSYEQYFGPGTRLTVT.